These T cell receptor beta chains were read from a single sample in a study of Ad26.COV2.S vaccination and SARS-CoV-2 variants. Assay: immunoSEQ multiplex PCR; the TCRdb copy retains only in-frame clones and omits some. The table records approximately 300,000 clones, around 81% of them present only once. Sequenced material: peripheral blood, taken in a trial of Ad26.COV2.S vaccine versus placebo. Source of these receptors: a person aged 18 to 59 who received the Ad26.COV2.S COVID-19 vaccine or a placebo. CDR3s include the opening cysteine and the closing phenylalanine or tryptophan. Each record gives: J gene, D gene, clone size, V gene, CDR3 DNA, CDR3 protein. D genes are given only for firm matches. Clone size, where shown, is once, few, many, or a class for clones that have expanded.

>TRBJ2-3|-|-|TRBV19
TGTGCCAGTAGTATAGTTGGGGGTGCAGATACGCAGTATTTT
CASSIVGGADTQYF
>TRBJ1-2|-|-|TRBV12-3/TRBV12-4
TGTGCCAGCAGTTTAGACAGGGTCGATGGCTACACCTTC
CASSLDRVDGYTF
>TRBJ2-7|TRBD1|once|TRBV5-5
TGTGCCAGCAGCAACCCGGGACAGGGAACCTACGAGCAGTACTTC
CASSNPGQGTYEQYF
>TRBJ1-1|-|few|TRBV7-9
TGTGCCAGCAGCTTCGGAGGGGACACTGAAGCTTTCTTT
CASSFGGDTEAFF
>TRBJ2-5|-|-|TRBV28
TGTGCCAGCAGTTTTTTGACAGGTCCTGAGGGGACCCAGTACTTC
CASSFLTGPEGTQYF
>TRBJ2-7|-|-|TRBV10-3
TGTGCCATCAGTGAGTCGGGGAACTTTTACGAGCAGTACTTC
CAISESGNFYEQYF
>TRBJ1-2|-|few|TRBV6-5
TGTGCCAGCAAGTCTTCGGATTCCTATGGCTACACCTTC
CASKSSDSYGYTF
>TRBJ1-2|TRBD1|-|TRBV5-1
TGCGCCAGCACCTCCCCAGGGGGCTATGGCTACACCTTC
CASTSPGGYGYTF
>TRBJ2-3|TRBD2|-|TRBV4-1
TGCGCCAGCAGCCAAGGACTAGCGGTATACACAGATACGCAGTATTTT
CASSQGLAVYTDTQYF
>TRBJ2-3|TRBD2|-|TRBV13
TGTGCCAGCAGTTCCGGACTAGCTCGGACAGATACGCAGTATTTT
CASSSGLARTDTQYF
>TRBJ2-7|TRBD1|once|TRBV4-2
TGTGCCAGCAGCCACGGCCCGGGACAGGCACACCCTTCCTACGAGCAGTACTTC
CASSHGPGQAHPSYEQYF
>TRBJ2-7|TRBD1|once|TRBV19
TGTGCCAGTAGTATCGGGCAGGGGGAATACGAGCAGTACTTC
CASSIGQGEYEQYF
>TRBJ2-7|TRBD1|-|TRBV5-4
TGTGCCAGCAGCTTGGGACAGGGGGGCGAGCAGTACTTC
CASSLGQGGEQYF
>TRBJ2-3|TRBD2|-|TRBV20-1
TGCAGTGCTAGTGCGACTAGCGGGGGGCAAGGCACAGATACGCAGTATTTT
CSASATSGGQGTDTQYF
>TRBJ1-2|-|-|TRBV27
TGTGCCAGCAGCGTGACACAGGGAAGGATTGGCTACACCTTC
CASSVTQGRIGYTF
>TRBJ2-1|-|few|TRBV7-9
TGTGCCAGCAGCTTAAGGACCCCGAGGATAACCTACAATGAGCAGTTCTTC
CASSLRTPRITYNEQFF
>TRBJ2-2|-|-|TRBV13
TGTGCCAGCATTGGGCGCACCGGGGAGCTGTTTTTT
CASIGRTGELFF
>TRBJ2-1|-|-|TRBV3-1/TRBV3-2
TGTGCCAGCAGCCAAGATCGGGTCCAGCGCTCCTACAATGAGCAGTTCTTC
CASSQDRVQRSYNEQFF
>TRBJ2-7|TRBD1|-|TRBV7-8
TGTGCCAGCAGCTTGGGGGTTCTGACAGGGGCCTCCTACGAGCAGTACTTC
CASSLGVLTGASYEQYF
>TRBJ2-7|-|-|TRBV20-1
TGCTCCCCCGGGACCAGCTTAGAGCAGTACTTC
CSPGTSLEQYF
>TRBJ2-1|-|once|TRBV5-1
TGCGCCTCCAAGGAGGGGGGCCCACACAATGAGCAGTTCTTC
CASKEGGPHNEQFF
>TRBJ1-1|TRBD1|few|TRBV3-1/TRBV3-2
TGTGCCAGCGCCCGGGACAGGGTATACTTT
CASARDRVYF
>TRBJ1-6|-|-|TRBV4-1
TGCGCCAGCAGCCAATACGGGAGTAATAATTCACCCCTCCACTTT
CASSQYGSNNSPLHF
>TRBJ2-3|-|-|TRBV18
TGTGCCAGCTCACCCAGGGGGGTCCAGACAGATACGCAGTATTTT
CASSPRGVQTDTQYF
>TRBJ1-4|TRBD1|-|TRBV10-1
TGCGCCAGCAGTGAGTCGACAGGGAGGAAAACCACTAATGAAAAACTGTTTTTT
CASSESTGRKTTNEKLFF
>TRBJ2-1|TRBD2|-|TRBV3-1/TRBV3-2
TGTGCCAGCAGCCAAGGGACTAGCCACCCCTCCTACAATGAGCAGTTCTTC
CASSQGTSHPSYNEQFF
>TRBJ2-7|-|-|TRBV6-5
TGTGCCAGTGAACGAACGGGGGATGCCTACGAGCAGTACTTC
CASERTGDAYEQYF
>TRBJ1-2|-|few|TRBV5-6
TGTGCCAGCAGCTCGTTCACCAACGGGGGCTCGGTGAAGGGCTACACCTTC
CASSSFTNGGSVKGYTF
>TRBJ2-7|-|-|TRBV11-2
TGTGCCAGCAGCCCTGGAGGGATTTACGAGCAGTACTTC
CASSPGGIYEQYF
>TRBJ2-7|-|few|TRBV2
TGTGCCGACCGAGGTGGCAAAGCTAGCTCCTACGAGCAGTACTTC
CADRGGKASSYEQYF
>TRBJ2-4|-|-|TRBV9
TGTGCCAGCAGCCCCCATGACAGGAAAAACATTCAGTACTTC
CASSPHDRKNIQYF
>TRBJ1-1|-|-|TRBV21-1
TGTGCCAGTCCCGAAATAGACGGGGCAGTAGACAACACTGAAGCTTTCTTT
CASPEIDGAVDNTEAFF